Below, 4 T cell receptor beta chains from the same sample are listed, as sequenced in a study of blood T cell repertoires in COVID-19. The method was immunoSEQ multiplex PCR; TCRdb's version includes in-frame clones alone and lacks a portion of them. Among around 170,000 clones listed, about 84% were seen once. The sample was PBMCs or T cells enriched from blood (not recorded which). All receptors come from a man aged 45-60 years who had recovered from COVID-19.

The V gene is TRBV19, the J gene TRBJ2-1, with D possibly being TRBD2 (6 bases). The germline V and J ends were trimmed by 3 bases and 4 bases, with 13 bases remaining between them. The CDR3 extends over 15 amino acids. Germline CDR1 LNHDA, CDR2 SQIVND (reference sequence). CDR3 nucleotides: TGTGCCAGTAGTATTGGGCAGGGAGGTTACAATGAGCAGTTCTTC. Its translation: CASSIGQGGYNEQFF.

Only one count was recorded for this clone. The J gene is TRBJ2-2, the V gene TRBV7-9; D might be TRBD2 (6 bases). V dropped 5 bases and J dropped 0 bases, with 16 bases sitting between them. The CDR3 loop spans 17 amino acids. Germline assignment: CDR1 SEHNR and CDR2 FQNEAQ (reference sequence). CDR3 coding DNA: TGTGCCAGCAGCCGAGGAGGGGTAGGGGCGAACACCGGGGAGCTGTTTTTT. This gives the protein CASSRGGVGANTGELFF.

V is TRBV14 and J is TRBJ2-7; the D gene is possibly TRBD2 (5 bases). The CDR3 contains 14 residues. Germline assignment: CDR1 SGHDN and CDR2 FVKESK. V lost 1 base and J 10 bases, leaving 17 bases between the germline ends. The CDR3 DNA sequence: TGTGCCAGCAGCCAAGGGTCAGGACTTACAAGACAGTACTTC. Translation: CASSQGSGLTRQYF.

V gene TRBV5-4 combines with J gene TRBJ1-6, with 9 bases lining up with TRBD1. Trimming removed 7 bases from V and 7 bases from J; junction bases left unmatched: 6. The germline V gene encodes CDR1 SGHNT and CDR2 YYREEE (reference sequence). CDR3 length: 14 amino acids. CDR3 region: CASGSGQGNSPLHF. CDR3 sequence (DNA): TGTGCCAGCGGGTCGGGACAGGGAAATTCACCCCTCCACTTT.